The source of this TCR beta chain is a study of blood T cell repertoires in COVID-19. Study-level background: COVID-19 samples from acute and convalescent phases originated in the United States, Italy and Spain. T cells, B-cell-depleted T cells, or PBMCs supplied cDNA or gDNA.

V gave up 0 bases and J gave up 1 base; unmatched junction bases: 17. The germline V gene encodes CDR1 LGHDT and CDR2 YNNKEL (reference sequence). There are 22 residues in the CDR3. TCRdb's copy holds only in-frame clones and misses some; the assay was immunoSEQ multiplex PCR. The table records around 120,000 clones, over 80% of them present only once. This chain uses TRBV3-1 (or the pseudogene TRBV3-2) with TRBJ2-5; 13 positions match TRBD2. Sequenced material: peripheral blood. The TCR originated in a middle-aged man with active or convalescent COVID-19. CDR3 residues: CASSQEQLLGLAGRAVQETQYF. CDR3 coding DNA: TGTGCCAGCAGCCAAGAACAATTGCTGGGACTAGCGGGACGGGCGGTCCAAGAGACCCAGTACTTC.